The table lists the clone carrying this TCR beta chain with a count of one. TCRdb's copy holds only in-frame clones and misses some; the assay was immunoSEQ multiplex PCR. The data hold 69,000 or so clones, with 91% observed a single time. The source of the sample is a study of T cell changes during pregnancy in multiple sclerosis. Germline-derived CDR1 and CDR2 are SGHTA and FQGTGA. CDR3 length: 13 amino acids. Deletions cut 5 bases from V and 5 bases from J, with 12 bases between. The material sequenced was CD4+ T cells from peripheral blood mononuclear cells, taken in the third trimester of pregnancy. V gene TRBV7-3 combines with J gene TRBJ2-5, with D possibly being TRBD2 (6 bases). The sequence was collected from a female donor in good health, enrolled as a control in a pregnancy study. For the CDR3, the DNA is TGTGCCAGCAGCAGCACTAGCTCTGAGACCCAGTACTTC. It is translated as CASSSTSSETQYF. The full variable domain, completed using reference TRBV7-3 and TRBJ2-5, is GAGVSQTPSNKVTEKGKYVELRCDPISGHTALYWYRQSLGQGPEFLIYFQGTGAADDSGLPNDRFFAVRPEGSVSTLKIQRTERGDSAVYLCASSSTSSETQYFGPGTRLLVL.